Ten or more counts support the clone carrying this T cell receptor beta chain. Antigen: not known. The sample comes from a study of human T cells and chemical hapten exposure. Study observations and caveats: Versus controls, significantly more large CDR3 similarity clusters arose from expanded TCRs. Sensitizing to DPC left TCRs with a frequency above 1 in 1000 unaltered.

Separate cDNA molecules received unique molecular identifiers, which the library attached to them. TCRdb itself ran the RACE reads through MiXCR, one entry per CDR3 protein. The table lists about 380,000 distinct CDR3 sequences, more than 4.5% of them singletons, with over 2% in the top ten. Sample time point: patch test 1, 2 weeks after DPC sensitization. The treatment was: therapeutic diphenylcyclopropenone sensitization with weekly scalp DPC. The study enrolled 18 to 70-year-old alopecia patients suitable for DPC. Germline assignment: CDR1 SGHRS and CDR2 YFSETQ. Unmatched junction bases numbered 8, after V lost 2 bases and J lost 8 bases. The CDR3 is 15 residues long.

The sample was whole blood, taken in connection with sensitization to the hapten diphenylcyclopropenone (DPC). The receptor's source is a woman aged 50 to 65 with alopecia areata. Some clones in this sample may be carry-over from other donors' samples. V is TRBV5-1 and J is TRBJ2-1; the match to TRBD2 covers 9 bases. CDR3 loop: CASSFGGRASDEQFF. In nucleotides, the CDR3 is TGCGCCAGCAGCTTCGGCGGGAGGGCCTCTGATGAGCAGTTCTTC.